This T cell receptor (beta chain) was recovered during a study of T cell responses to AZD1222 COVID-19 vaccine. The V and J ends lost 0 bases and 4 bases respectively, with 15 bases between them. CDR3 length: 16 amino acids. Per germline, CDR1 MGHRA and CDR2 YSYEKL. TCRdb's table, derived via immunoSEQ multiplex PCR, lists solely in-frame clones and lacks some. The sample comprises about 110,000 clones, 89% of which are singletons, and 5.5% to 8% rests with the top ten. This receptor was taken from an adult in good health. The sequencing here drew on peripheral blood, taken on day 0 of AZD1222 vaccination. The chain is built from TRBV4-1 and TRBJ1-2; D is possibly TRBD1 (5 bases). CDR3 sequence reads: CASSQDRGSLTYGYTF. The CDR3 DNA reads TGCGCCAGCAGCCAAGATCGGGGGTCCTTAACCTATGGCTACACCTTC.